This T cell receptor (beta chain) is from a study of beta chain features in type 1 diabetes. Sequenced material consisted of expressed TCRB transcripts (all of the isolated RNA was reverse transcribed). Sequencing was performed with immunoSEQ multiplex PCR; in TCRdb, only in-frame clones are kept and a portion is missing. Of hundreds of thousands of clones in the sample, less than 20% were seen once. A few counts support this clone. This CDR3 spans 13 amino acids. Per germline, CDR1 SEHNR and CDR2 FQNEAQ (reference sequence). Trimming left V 2 bases short and J 6 bases short, with 8 bases between. Specimen: naive CD4+ T cells from blood. The chain combines TRBV7-9 with TRBJ1-5; tentatively, D is TRBD1 (6 bases). The sequence was collected from a man between 18 and 29 years old in good health. CDR3 in amino acids: CASSLLQGQPQHF. CDR3 nucleotides: TGTGCCAGCAGCTTACTACAGGGTCAGCCCCAGCATTTT.